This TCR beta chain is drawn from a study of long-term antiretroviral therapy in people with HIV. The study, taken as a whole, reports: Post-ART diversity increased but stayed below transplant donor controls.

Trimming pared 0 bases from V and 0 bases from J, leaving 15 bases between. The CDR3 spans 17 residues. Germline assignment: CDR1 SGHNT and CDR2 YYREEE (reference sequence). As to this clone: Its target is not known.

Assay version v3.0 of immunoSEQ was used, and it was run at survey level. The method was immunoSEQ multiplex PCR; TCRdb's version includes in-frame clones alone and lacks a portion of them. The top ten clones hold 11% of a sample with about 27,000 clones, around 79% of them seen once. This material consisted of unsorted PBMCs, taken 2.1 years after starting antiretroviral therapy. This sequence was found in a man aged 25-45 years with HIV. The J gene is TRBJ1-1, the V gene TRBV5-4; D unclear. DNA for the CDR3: TGTGCCAGCAGCTTGGTTCGTTTCCCAGAACTGAACACTGAAGCTTTCTTT. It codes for CASSLVRFPELNTEAFF.